The 32 T cell receptor beta chains below come from one sample, sequenced in a study of blood T cell repertoires in COVID-19. Data came from immunoSEQ multiplex PCR; TCRdb stores just in-frame clones and leaves some out. The sample includes around 250,000 clones, almost 85% of them seen just once. Input material: PBMCs or T cells enriched from blood (not recorded which). These receptors originate from a man in his forties who had recovered from COVID-19.

This clone occurred once. V gene TRBV7-3 combines with J gene TRBJ2-7; TRBD2 aligns across 8 bases. Trimming cost V 3 bases and J 4 bases; bases outside gene matches: 11. The germline gives CDR1 SGHTA, CDR2 FQGTGA. This CDR3 has 16 residues. The CDR3 DNA reads as TGTGCCAGCAGCTTCCGCAGCGGGAGTCTAGTGTACGAGCAGTACTTC. Amino acid sequence: CASSFRSGSLVYEQYF.

This clone showed up just a few times. This rearrangement joins TRBV24-1 to TRBJ1-3, with D hard to call. The V end was cut by 7 bases, the J end by 0 bases, with 24 bases between. The CDR3 spans 19 residues. Per germline, CDR1 KGHDR and CDR2 SFDVKD. The CDR3 spells CATSHRVPARRSSGNTIYF. In DNA, the CDR3 is TGTGCCACCAGCCACCGGGTCCCCGCTCGGCGTTCCTCTGGAAACACCATATATTTT.

The chain employs TRBV3-1 (or the pseudogene TRBV3-2) and TRBJ1-2, with no clear D. CDR3 size: 13 residues. From germline, CDR1 is LGHDT and CDR2 YNNKEL (reference sequence). The ends were cut back, 0 bases at V and 4 bases at J, with 6 bases in the middle. The CDR3: CASSQDVVYGYTF. The CDR3 DNA sequence: TGTGCCAGCAGCCAAGATGTCGTCTATGGCTACACCTTC.

A note on this clone: A much bigger clone sits one base away, suggesting this may be a read error. The chain has TRBV27 and TRBJ2-7, with D unclear. The V end was cut by 3 bases, the J end by 0 bases, with 3 bases between. Germline CDR1 is MNHEY and CDR2 is SMNVEV (reference sequence). The CDR3 covers 12 residues. This CDR3 reads CASSFSSYEQYF. For the CDR3, the DNA is TGTGCCAGCAGTTTCTCCTCCTACGAGCAGTACTTC.

This clone has just a few counts. The genes are TRBV30 and TRBJ2-1; tentatively, D is TRBD2 (6 bases). Germline V gene lookup returns CDR1 GTSNPN and CDR2 SVGIG (reference sequence). V lost 5 bases to trimming and J lost 1 base, with 15 bases between them. The length of the CDR3 is 15 residues. Here the CDR3 reads CAWGDSQISYNEQFF. The CDR3, as DNA: TGTGCCTGGGGGGACTCCCAGATATCCTACAATGAGCAGTTCTTC.

J is TRBJ2-1 and V is TRBV5-4; 11 bases line up with TRBD2. J was trimmed by 8 bases and V by 0 bases; bases with no gene match: 10. The CDR3 extends over 17 amino acids. Germline V lookup: CDR1 SGHNT, CDR2 YYREEE (reference sequence). CDR3 protein: CASSLAYSGGGMDEQFF. The CDR3 DNA sequence: TGTGCCAGCAGCTTGGCGTATAGCGGGGGGGGCATGGATGAGCAGTTCTTC. The complete variable domain, with remaining parts taken from reference TRBV5-4 and TRBJ2-1, reads ETGVTQSPTHLIKTRGQQVTLRCSSQSGHNTVSWYQQALGQGPQFIFQYYREEENGRGNFPPRFSGLQFPNYSSELNVNALELDDSALYLCASSLAYSGGGMDEQFFGPGTRLTVL.

The rearrangement links TRBV9 to TRBJ2-7, with TRBD2 as a possible D gene (5 bases). Deletions cut 0 bases from V and 0 bases from J, with 10 bases between. The CDR3 is 15 amino acids. Germline V gene data show CDR1 as SGDLS and CDR2 as YYNGEE. The CDR3 reads CASSVAVGVSYEQYF. The CDR3 DNA sequence: TGTGCCAGCAGCGTAGCTGTGGGAGTCTCCTACGAGCAGTACTTC.

In its sample, this clone was seen a few times. V and J are TRBV5-1 and TRBJ1-6, with 7 bases lining up with TRBD1. Germline trimming cut 0 bases from V and 8 bases from J; bases unmatched to any gene: 5. The CDR3 runs to 15 residues. The germline V gene encodes CDR1 SGHRS and CDR2 YFSETQ. The CDR3 here is CASSLGGGRDSPLHF. The CDR3 nucleotides read TGCGCCAGCAGCTTGGGAGGGGGCCGCGATTCACCCCTCCACTTT.

This clone turned up a few times. This chain links TRBV9 with TRBJ2-7; possible D gene TRBD2, 6 bases. The CDR3 loop spans 12 amino acids. The V end lost 2 bases, the J end lost 6 bases, and 9 bases lay between the germline ends. Looked up from germline, CDR1 is SGDLS and CDR2 is YYNGEE. DNA for the CDR3: TGTGCCAGCAGCGTTAGGGGAGGCGAGCAGTACTTC. Encoded protein: CASSVRGGEQYF.

The chain is built from TRBV18 and TRBJ2-2; unclear D gene. The V gene's germline CDR1 is KGHSH and CDR2 LQKENI. The CDR3 runs 14 residues. V was trimmed by 2 bases and J by 7 bases, leaving 11 bases between them. CDR3 coding DNA: TGTGCCAGCTCACCAAGTCGAGGAATCGGGGAGCTGTTTTTT. This sequence encodes CASSPSRGIGELFF.

The chain recombines TRBV19 with TRBJ2-1; TRBD1 agrees at 7 bases. This CDR3 has 14 residues. V shed 7 bases and J 5 bases; nucleotides not matched to a gene: 8. Germline values: CDR1 LNHDA, CDR2 SQIVND (reference sequence). This CDR3 is CASTNRDRHNEQFF. CDR3 nucleotides: TGTGCCAGTACCAACCGGGACAGACACAATGAGCAGTTCTTC.

The genes are TRBV5-1 and TRBJ1-2; D gene unclear. The germline V gene encodes CDR1 SGHRS and CDR2 YFSETQ. CDR3 size: 14 residues. V was pared by 2 bases and J by 8 bases, with 16 bases between. The DNA of the CDR3 is TGCGCCAGCAGCTTTGTCGCGAATTTTTGGGGCTACACCTTC. Amino acids: CASSFVANFWGYTF.

The V and J genes are TRBV12-3 or TRBV12-4 and TRBJ2-7; D not resolved. The CDR3 sequence is 12 residues long. Trimming left V 7 bases short and J 5 bases short, with 12 bases between. Written as DNA, the CDR3 is TGTGCCAGCACCTCCTTTCGAGACGAGCAGTACTTC. This encodes CASTSFRDEQYF.

The gene calls are TRBV7-8 and TRBJ1-1, with 8 nucleotides matching TRBD1. The CDR3 has 16 residues. CDR1 and CDR2 from the germline V gene are SGHVS and FQNEAQ. The J segment lost 7 bases and the V segment lost 7 bases, leaving 17 bases of the junction unmatched. For the CDR3, the DNA is TGTGCCAGCAACTTGTTGGCCGGGACAGGAGTTAATGAAGCTTTCTTT. Its protein product is CASNLLAGTGVNEAFF.

V and J are TRBV10-1 and TRBJ2-7; no reliable D call. V was trimmed by 3 bases and J by 3 bases, leaving 3 bases between them. The CDR3 contains 11 residues. CDR1 and CDR2 (germline): WNHNN, SYGVQD (reference sequence). The CDR3 nucleotides read TGCGCCAGCAGTGATAGCTACGAGCAGTACTTC. Its translation is CASSDSYEQYF.

CDR3 residues: CASSQTDRAGNIQYF. The CDR3 DNA reads as TGCGCCAGCAGCCAGACCGACAGGGCGGGGAACATTCAGTACTTC. The chain has TRBV4-1 and TRBJ2-4, with D perhaps matching TRBD1 (7 bases). The CDR3 runs to 15 residues. V was shortened by 3 bases and J by 7 bases, with 16 bases between the two germline ends. Germline CDR1 is MGHRA and CDR2 is YSYEKL.

The chain combines TRBV28 with TRBJ2-7, with 11 bases identical to TRBD2. Per the germline V gene, CDR1 is MDHEN and CDR2 is SYDVKM. The trim removed 5 bases at V and 2 bases at J, leaving 8 bases unmatched. This CDR3 is built from 16 residues. The CDR3 protein is CASSLTSGRSTYEQYF. CDR3 DNA: TGTGCCAGCAGTCTCACTAGCGGGAGAAGTACCTACGAGCAGTACTTC. Filled out from reference TRBV28 and TRBJ2-7, the complete variable domain reads DVKVTQSSRYLVKRTGEKVFLECVQDMDHENMFWYRQDPGLGLRLIYFSYDVKMKEKGDIPEGYSVSREKKERFSLILESASTNQTSMYLCASSLTSGRSTYEQYFGPGTRLTVT.

The rearrangement links TRBV7-3 to TRBJ1-2, with D perhaps TRBD1 (6 bases). The CDR3 totals 14 residues. Trimming left V 7 bases short and J 6 bases short, with 18 bases between. Germline CDR1 and CDR2: SGHTA and FQGTGA. CDR3 loop: CASTNVGGADGYTF. CDR3 nucleotides: TGTGCCAGCACCAACGTAGGGGGTGCTGATGGCTACACCTTC. Filled out from reference TRBV7-3 and TRBJ1-2, the complete variable domain reads GAGVSQTPSNKVTEKGKYVELRCDPISGHTALYWYRQSLGQGPEFLIYFQGTGAADDSGLPNDRFFAVRPEGSVSTLKIQRTERGDSAVYLCASTNVGGADGYTFGSGTRLTVV.

The table lists this clone with a few counts. The rearrangement links TRBV7-3 to TRBJ2-3; D not resolved. The CDR3 totals 13 residues. Trimming removed 6 bases at V and 0 bases at J, with 7 bases between. Germline values: CDR1 SGHTA, CDR2 FQGTGA. The CDR3, as DNA: TGTGCCAGCAGTTTGGCTAGCACAGATACGCAGTATTTT. Translation: CASSLASTDTQYF.

The rearrangement uses TRBV28 and TRBJ1-3, with D uncertain. V shed 10 bases and J shed 4 bases, with 5 bases lying between them. Germline-derived CDR1 and CDR2 are MDHEN and SYDVKM. The CDR3 spans 10 residues. The CDR3: CATIGNTIYF. CDR3 DNA sequence: TGTGCCACTATCGGAAACACCATATATTTT. Looking up the rest from reference TRBV28 and TRBJ1-3 gives the full variable domain: DVKVTQSSRYLVKRTGEKVFLECVQDMDHENMFWYRQDPGLGLRLIYFSYDVKMKEKGDIPEGYSVSREKKERFSLILESASTNQTSMYLCATIGNTIYFGEGSWLTVV.

The chain is built from TRBV24-1 and TRBJ2-3, with D perhaps TRBD2 (6 bases). The CDR3 runs to 18 residues. Per the germline V gene, CDR1 is KGHDR and CDR2 is SFDVKD. The V gene lost 4 bases and the J gene lost 2 bases, with 21 bases spanning the gap. CDR3 bases: TGTGCCACCAGTGAGGGCGGATTGGCAGGGAGGTTCACAGATACGCAGTATTTT. Translated, it gives CATSEGGLAGRFTDTQYF.

CDR3 sequence (DNA): TGTGCCACCAGAAGGATCCCCCAGCTTTCAGGTGAAAAACTGTTTTTT. It encodes CATRRIPQLSGEKLFF. This chain links TRBV19 with TRBJ1-4; D uncertain. CDR1 and CDR2 (germline): LNHDA, SQIVND (reference sequence). V was shortened by 10 bases and J by 7 bases, with 25 bases between the two germline ends. CDR3 length equals 16 residues.

V and J are TRBV28 and TRBJ2-2, with TRBD1 matching 10 bases. The germline CDR1 and CDR2 sequences are MDHEN and SYDVKM. J gave up 6 bases and V 6 bases, and 7 bases lay outside the gene matches. This CDR3 has 15 residues. The CDR3 region is CASSPTGTGAGELFF. The CDR3 coding sequence is TGTGCCAGCAGCCCTACCGGGACAGGGGCCGGGGAGCTGTTTTTT.

The genes are TRBV18 and TRBJ2-5; D is possibly TRBD1 (6 bases). Germline V gene data show CDR1 as KGHSH and CDR2 as LQKENI. This CDR3 has 16 residues. Trimming removed 3 bases from V and 1 base from J, with 15 bases in between. The CDR3 coding sequence is TGTGCCAGCTCACCCCCGGGACATCGACTCCAAGAGACCCAGTACTTC. Amino acid sequence: CASSPPGHRLQETQYF.

This sequence joins TRBV18 and TRBJ2-5, with no clear D. V lost 3 bases, J lost 2 bases, and 7 bases lay in between. The V gene's germline CDR1 is KGHSH and CDR2 LQKENI. There are 13 residues in the CDR3. The CDR3 DNA reads as TGTGCCAGCTCACCGATACAGCAAGAGACCCAGTACTTC. Amino acid sequence: CASSPIQQETQYF.

This sequence joins TRBV4-2 and TRBJ2-5, with D hard to call. Trimming removed 0 bases at V and 7 bases at J, with 18 bases between. CDR3 length: 16 residues. Germline V gene sequence: CDR1 LGHNA, CDR2 YNFKEQ. Here the CDR3 reads CASSQDLASNTGTQYF. As DNA, the CDR3 is TGTGCCAGCAGCCAAGATCTGGCCAGTAACACGGGGACCCAGTACTTC.

The V call is TRBV29-1, the J call TRBJ2-5, with a possible D match to TRBD1 (5 bases). From germline, CDR1 is SQVTM and CDR2 ANQGSEA. CDR3 length: 13 residues. Trimming cost V 7 bases and J 4 bases, with 16 bases left between them. CDR3 sequence (DNA): TGCAGCGCTTGTAGGGGCAGAGGAGAGACCCAGTACTTC. Residues: CSACRGRGETQYF.

The chain is built from TRBV2 and TRBJ1-1; 7 bases align to TRBD1. The V gene end was trimmed by 4 bases and the J gene end by 3 bases; junction bases not matched to a gene: 11. The CDR3 runs 16 residues. Germline values: CDR1 SNHLY, CDR2 FYNNEI. CDR3 loop: CASSVLGGHGDTEAFF. The CDR3 region has the DNA TGTGCCAGCAGTGTTTTAGGGGGCCACGGGGACACTGAAGCTTTCTTT.

This clone has only a few counts. The CDR3 DNA reads as TGTGCCAGCACCATTTTACAGGGTGGAACTGAAGCTTTCTTT. Amino acids: CASTILQGGTEAFF. The V gene is TRBV2, the J gene TRBJ1-1, with D possibly matching TRBD1 (6 bases). Germline loops: CDR1 SNHLY, CDR2 FYNNEI. The CDR3 runs 14 residues. The germline V and J ends were trimmed by 7 bases and 5 bases, with 17 bases remaining between them. The whole variable domain, remainder taken from reference TRBV2 and TRBJ1-1, is EPEVTQTPSHQVTQMGQEVILRCVPISNHLYFYWYRQILGQKVEFLVSFYNNEISEKSEIFDDQFSVERPDGSNFTLKIRSTKLEDSAMYFCASTILQGGTEAFFGQGTRLTVV.

J is TRBJ1-4 and V is TRBV2; 7 bases agree with TRBD1. Germline V gene sequence: CDR1 SNHLY, CDR2 FYNNEI. This CDR3 has 14 amino acids. With V trimmed by 3 bases and J by 10 bases, 8 bases remained unmatched. DNA for the CDR3: TGTGCCAGCAGTGACAACAGGGGAGGTCCAAAACTGTTTTTT. Translation: CASSDNRGGPKLFF.

This CDR3 reads CASSLGGRATYEQYF. The CDR3 DNA follows: TGCGCCAGCAGCTTGGGTGGCAGGGCTACCTACGAGCAGTACTTC. This chain uses TRBV5-1 with TRBJ2-7; a possible D gene is TRBD1 (5 bases). Germline V CDR1 and CDR2: SGHRS, YFSETQ. V gave up 0 bases and J gave up 2 bases, with 12 bases separating them. The CDR3 extends over 15 amino acids.

V is TRBV18 and J is TRBJ1-3; the match to TRBD1 covers 7 bases. Unmatched junction bases numbered 12, after V lost 3 bases and J lost 4 bases. Per the germline V gene, CDR1 is KGHSH and CDR2 is LQKENI. This CDR3 has 17 residues. CDR3 in amino acids: CASSPTTGNRGGNTIYF. Here the CDR3 DNA reads TGTGCCAGCTCACCCACCACTGGAAACAGGGGAGGAAACACCATATATTTT.